This T cell receptor (beta chain) derives from a study of shared clonotypes between healthy human individuals (TCRdb year 2020). At the level of the whole study: The cohort included three men and a couple of women between 18 and 49 years of age. To estimate repertoire size and how much clonotype sharing occurs between individuals, the study deeply sequenced the blood TCR repertoires of five healthy adults. For each donor, CD4 naive and CD4 memory were each run on three plates, CD8 naive on two plates, and CD8 memory on one plate. Different laboratories and diverse techniques were used to prepare libraries and sequence TCR repertoires, to increase sequencing depth and limit assay-specific biases. Per donor, leukapheresis produced somewhere between about 0.8 and 9.5 billion PBMCs. Results the study describes overall, beyond this receptor: Incomplete sequencing was indicated by rarefaction of sorted-subset datasets, despite the large sequencing depth. The small number of donors limited the genetic and exposure-history diversity represented. Sampling was restricted to blood, and TCR repertoires in tissues likely differ from the TCR repertoires found in blood. Clonotypes shared by all four sorted-subset donors showed higher generation probabilities than non-shared clonotypes. Naive subsets generally had larger estimated clonotype richness than memory subsets. Pairwise subsampling indicated that sequencing depth was expected to affect the degree of clonotype sharing among donors. Across a handful of donors, around 5% of naive CD4, 3.5% of naive CD8, 2.3% of memory CD4, and 0.4% to 0.45% of memory CD8 clonotypes were shared.

A single count supports this clone. The antigen it binds to is not known. No base-level quality is on record; no much larger clone is a single base apart. V and J lose 5 bases and 6 bases, and a span of 21 bases separates them. The CDR3 measures 16 amino acids from cysteine to phenylalanine. The DNA shown is the 48-base CDR3, in frame from base 1. CDR1 and CDR2 (SGHTA, FQGNSA) derive from the germline V gene. Donors were healthy HIV-negative adults with no recently reported acute infections or vaccinations. All donors were Caucasian adults living in Nashville, Tennessee, USA. CD4+ T cells were enriched through magnetic negative selection, after which naive cells were positively selected on CD45RA and the remaining negative fraction served as the memory subset. Blood was collected by leukapheresis, and PBMCs were isolated by Ficoll-Histopaque density gradient centrifugation and then cryopreserved in liquid nitrogen vapor phase. Analytical flow cytometry was used to check the purity and quantity of every magnetically sorted T cell population. Genomic DNA was isolated from each sorted fraction and quantified by UV absorbance on a Nanodrop 2000c.

Using the deep immunoSEQ assay, multiplex PCR amplified TCR CDR3 regions from genomic DNA. Genomic DNA extracted from each cell subset was distributed evenly over all wells of several immunoSEQ 96-well plates, and each plate served as one replicate. Each replicate PCR for sorted subsets received about 210 ng genomic DNA, equal to about 30,000 T cell genomes. Purified libraries were measured with a Qubit 3.0 fluorometer, size-checked on a Bioanalyzer 2100, and measured again with the KAPA Library Quantification kit. Each immunoSEQ 96-well plate was sequenced on its own single-read 150-cycle Illumina NextSeq 550 flow cell. Per the authors' processing: Because the immunoSEQ output included only junctional sequences and no quality scores, the filtering could not be the same as the filtering used for full-length reads. Sequences were annotated with PyIR, a Python wrapper for IgBLAST v1.9, using IMGT germline references to assign V/J genes and CDR3. Reads were filtered out if the reads had weak V/J assignments (E-value above 1e-6), no CDR3, stop codons, out-of-frame junctions, or ambiguous translated residues. V3J clonotypes were defined by identical inferred V gene, J gene, and CDR3 amino acid sequence. The percentage overlap between two repertoires was calculated by dividing the number of shared unique clonotypes by the size of the smaller repertoire. RTK rarefaction, the Chao1 estimator, and Recon v2.1 estimates of unobserved clonotypes were used to assess repertoire richness. For all TCRbeta clonotypes obtained by the gDNA method from a few donors, generation probabilities were computed with OLGA. TCRdb provides this immuneACCESS table in a form limited to in-frame rearrangements. Some clones are lacking; in checked studies, under half of them reflect an unresolved V gene, and why the rest are absent is not known. Clone size and the V and J calls come from that table; the DNA yielded D and trimming. Across this sample there are some 2.1 million clones, with around 95% seen only once. The biggest ten clones account for 0.13% of the sample.

Sequenced sample: naive CD4+ T cells sorted from blood. What the cell subset or site label conveys for this sample: CD45RA+ positively selected. The chain uses TRBV7-2 and TRBJ2-3; a tentative D match to TRBD2 spans 5 bases. This sequence was found in a young man in good health. Here the CDR3 is given as CASSLGFGNDLDTQYF. The nucleotide sequence is given as TGTGCCAGCAGCCTAGGGTTCGGGAACGACCTGGATACGCAGTATTTT.